This T cell receptor (beta chain) appears in the sequencing data of a study of T-cell memory formation after mild COVID-19. TCRdb re-called the 5' RACE reads with MiXCR, one entry per CDR3 protein. The sample yields about 320,000 distinct CDR3 sequences, around 15% seen once. The CDR3 totals 16 residues. Points from the study as a whole: The authors left the SARS-CoV-2 specificity of second-wave clones peaking on day 37 unconfirmed.

Of note for this clonotype: Its antigen is still unknown.

The sequenced sample was PBMCs or a T cell subset sorted from them (not recorded which). The origin of this receptor is a man aged 18 to 35 who had mild COVID-19 (a few samples of this study predate the infection). Cell type and time point are not known. The gene calls are TRBV21-1 and TRBJ1-4. TRBV21-1 is annotated as a pseudogene. The CDR3 nucleotides read TGTGCCAGCAGCCCGAGAGTGCCTTATAGAAGGGAAAAACTGTTTTTT. Translated, it gives CASSPRVPYRREKLFF.